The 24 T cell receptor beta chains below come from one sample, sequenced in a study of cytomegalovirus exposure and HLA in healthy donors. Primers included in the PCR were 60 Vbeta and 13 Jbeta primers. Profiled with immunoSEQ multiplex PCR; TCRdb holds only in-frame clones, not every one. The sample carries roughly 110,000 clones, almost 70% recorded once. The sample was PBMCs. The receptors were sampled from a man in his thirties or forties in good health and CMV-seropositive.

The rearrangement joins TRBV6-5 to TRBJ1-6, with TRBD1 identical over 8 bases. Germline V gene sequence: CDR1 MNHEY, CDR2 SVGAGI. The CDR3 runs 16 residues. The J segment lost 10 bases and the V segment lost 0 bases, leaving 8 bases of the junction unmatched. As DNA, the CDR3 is TGTGCCAGCAGTTACTCGGAGACAGGGGAGGTCTCACCCCTCCACTTT. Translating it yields CASSYSETGEVSPLHF.

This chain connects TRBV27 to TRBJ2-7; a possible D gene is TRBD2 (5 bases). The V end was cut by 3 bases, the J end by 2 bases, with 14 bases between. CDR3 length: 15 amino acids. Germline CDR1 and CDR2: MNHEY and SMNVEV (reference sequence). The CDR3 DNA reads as TGTGCCAGCAGTTTCGGGGTTATAGGAACCTACGAGCAGTACTTC. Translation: CASSFGVIGTYEQYF.

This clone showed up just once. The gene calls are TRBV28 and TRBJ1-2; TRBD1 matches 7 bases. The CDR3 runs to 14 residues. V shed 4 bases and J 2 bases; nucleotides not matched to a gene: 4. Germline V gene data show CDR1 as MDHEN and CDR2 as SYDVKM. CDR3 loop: CASSSGQPNYGYTF. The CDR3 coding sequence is TGTGCCAGCAGTTCGGGACAGCCGAACTATGGCTACACCTTC.

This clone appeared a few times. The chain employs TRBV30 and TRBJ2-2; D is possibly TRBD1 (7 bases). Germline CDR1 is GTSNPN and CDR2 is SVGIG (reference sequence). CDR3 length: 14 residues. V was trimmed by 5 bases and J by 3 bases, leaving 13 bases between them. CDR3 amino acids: CAWDTGDYTGELFF. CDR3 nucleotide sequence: TGTGCCTGGGACACAGGGGACTACACCGGGGAGCTGTTTTTT.

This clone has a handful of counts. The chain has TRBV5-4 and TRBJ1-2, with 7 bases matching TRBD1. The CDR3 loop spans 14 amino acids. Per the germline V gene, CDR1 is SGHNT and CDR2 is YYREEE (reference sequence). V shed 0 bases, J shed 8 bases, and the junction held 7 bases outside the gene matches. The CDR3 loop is CASSLAGGTGGYTF. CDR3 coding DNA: TGTGCCAGCAGCTTGGCAGGGGGGACTGGAGGCTACACCTTC.

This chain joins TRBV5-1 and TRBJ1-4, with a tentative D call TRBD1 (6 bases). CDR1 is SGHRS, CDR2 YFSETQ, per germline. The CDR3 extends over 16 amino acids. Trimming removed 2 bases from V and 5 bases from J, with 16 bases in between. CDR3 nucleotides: TGCGCCAGCAGCTTCACTCCGACAGGAGAGAATGAAAAACTGTTTTTT. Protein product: CASSFTPTGENEKLFF. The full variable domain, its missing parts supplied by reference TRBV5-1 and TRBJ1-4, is KAGVTQTPRYLIKTRGQQVTLSCSPISGHRSVSWYQQTPGQGLQFLFEYFSETQRNKGNFPGRFSGRQFSNSRSEMNVSTLELGDSALYLCASSFTPTGENEKLFFGSGTQLSVL.

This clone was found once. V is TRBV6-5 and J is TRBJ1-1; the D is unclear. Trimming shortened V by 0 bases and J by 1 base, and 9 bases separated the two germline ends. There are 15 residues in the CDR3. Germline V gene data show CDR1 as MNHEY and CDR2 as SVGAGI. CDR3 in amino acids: CASSYSTRPNTEAFF. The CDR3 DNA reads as TGTGCCAGCAGTTACTCGACCAGGCCGAACACTGAAGCTTTCTTT.

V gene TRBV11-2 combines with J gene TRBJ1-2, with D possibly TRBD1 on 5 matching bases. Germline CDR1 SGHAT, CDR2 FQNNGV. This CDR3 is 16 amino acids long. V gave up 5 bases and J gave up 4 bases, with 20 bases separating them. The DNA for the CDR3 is TGTGCCAGCAGCCGAATTCCAGGGTCCGGGGGCTATGGCTACACCTTC. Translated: CASSRIPGSGGYGYTF.

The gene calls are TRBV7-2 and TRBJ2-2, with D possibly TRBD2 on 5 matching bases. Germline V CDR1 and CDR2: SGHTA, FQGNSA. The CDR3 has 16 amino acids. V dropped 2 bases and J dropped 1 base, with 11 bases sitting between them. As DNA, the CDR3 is TGTGCCAGCAGCTTAAGGGAGCCAGGGAACACCGGGGAGCTGTTTTTT. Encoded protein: CASSLREPGNTGELFF.

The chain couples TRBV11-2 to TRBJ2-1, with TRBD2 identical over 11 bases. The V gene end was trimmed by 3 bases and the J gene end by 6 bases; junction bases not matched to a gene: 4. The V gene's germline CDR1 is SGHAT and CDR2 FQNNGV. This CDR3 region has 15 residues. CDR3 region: CASSFPSGGFNEQFF. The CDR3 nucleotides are TGTGCCAGCAGCTTCCCTAGCGGGGGGTTCAATGAGCAGTTCTTC. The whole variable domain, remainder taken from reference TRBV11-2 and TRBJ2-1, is EAGVAQSPRYKIIEKRQSVAFWCNPISGHATLYWYQQILGQGPKLLIQFQNNGVVDDSQLPKDRFSAERLKGVDSTLKIQPAKLEDSAVYLCASSFPSGGFNEQFFGPGTRLTVL.

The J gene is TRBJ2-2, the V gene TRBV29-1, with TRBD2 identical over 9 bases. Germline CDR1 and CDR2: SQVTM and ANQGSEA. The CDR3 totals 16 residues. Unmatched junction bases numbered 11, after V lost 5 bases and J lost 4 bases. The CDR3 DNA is TGCAGCGTTATGGCTAGCGGGAAGAGGGGCACCGGGGAGCTGTTTTTT. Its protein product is CSVMASGKRGTGELFF.

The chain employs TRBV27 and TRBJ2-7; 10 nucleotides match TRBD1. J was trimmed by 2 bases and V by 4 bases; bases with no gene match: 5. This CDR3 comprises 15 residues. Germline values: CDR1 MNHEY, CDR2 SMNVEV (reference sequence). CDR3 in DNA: TGTGCCAGCAGTTACGCCGGGACAGGGGCCTACGAGCAGTACGTC. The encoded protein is CASSYAGTGAYEQYV.

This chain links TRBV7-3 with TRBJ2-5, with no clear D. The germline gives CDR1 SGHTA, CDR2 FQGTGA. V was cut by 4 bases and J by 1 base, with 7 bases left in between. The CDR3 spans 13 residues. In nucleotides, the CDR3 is TGTGCCAGCAGCTCGCAGGTCCAAGAGACCCAGTACTTC. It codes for CASSSQVQETQYF.

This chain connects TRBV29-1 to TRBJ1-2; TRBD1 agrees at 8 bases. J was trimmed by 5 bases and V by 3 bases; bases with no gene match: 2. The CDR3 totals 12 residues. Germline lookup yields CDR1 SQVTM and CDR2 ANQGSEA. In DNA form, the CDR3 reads TGCAGCGTTGAGACAGGGGATTATGGCTACACCTTC. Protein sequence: CSVETGDYGYTF.

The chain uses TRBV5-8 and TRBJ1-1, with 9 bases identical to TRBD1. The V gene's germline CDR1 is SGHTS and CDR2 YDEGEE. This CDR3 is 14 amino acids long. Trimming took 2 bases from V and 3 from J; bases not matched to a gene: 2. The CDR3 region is CASSFTGGYTEAFF. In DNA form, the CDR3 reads TGTGCCAGCAGCTTTACAGGGGGCTACACTGAAGCTTTCTTT.

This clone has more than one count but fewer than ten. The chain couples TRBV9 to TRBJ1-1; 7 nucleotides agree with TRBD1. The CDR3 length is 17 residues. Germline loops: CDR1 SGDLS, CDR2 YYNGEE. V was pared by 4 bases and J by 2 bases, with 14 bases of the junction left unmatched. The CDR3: CASSPTFWTGKNTEAFF. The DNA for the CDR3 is TGTGCCAGCAGCCCTACTTTCTGGACAGGAAAAAACACTGAAGCTTTCTTT.

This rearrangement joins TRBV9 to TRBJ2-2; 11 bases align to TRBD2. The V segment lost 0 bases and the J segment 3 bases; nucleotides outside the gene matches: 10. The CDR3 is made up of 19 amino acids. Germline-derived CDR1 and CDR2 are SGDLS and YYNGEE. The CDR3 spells CASSVVGTSGSPYTGELFF. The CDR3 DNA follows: TGTGCCAGCAGCGTAGTGGGTACTAGCGGGAGTCCATACACCGGGGAGCTGTTTTTT. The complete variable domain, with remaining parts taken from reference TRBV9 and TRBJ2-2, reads DSGVTQTPKHLITATGQRVTLRCSPRSGDLSVYWYQQSLDQGLQFLIQYYNGEERAKGNILERFSAQQFPDLHSELNLSSLELGDSALYFCASSVVGTSGSPYTGELFFGEGSRLTVL.

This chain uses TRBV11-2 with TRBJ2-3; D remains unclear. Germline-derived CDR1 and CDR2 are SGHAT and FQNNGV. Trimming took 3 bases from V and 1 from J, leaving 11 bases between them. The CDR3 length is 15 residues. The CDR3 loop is CASSFTGKGTDTQYF. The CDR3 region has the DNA TGTGCCAGCAGCTTCACGGGTAAGGGCACAGATACGCAGTATTTT.

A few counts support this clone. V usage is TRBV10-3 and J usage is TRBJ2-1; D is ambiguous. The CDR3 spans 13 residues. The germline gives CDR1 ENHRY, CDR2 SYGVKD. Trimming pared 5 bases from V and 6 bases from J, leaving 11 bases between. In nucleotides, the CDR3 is TGTGCCATCAGTTCGGGTGGGTCCAATGAGCAGTTCTTC. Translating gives CAISSGGSNEQFF.

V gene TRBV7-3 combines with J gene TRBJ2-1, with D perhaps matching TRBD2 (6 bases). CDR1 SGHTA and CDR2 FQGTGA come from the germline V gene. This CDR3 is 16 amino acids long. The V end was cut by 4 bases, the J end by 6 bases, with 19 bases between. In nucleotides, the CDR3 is TGTGCCAGCAGCTCGTCATTTGGGACTGGGGCCAATGAGCAGTTCTTC. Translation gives CASSSSFGTGANEQFF.

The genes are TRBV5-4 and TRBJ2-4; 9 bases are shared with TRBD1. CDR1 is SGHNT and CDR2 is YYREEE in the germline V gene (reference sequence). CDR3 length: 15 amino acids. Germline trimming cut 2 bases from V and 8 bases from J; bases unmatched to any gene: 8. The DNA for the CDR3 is TGTGCCAGCAGCTTAAAACAGGGGGCTGGGGACATTCAGTACTTC. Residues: CASSLKQGAGDIQYF.

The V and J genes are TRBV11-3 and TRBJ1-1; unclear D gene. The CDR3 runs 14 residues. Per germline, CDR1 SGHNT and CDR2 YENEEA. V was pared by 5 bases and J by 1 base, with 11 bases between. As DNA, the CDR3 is TGTGCCAGCAGCCTCCTTAGTAAGAACACTGAAGCTTTCTTT. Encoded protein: CASSLLSKNTEAFF. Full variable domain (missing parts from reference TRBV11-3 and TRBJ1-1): EAGVVQSPRYKIIEKKQPVAFWCNPISGHNTLYWYLQNLGQGPELLIRYENEEAVDDSQLPKDRFSAERLKGVDSTLKIQPAELGDSAVYLCASSLLSKNTEAFFGQGTRLTVV.

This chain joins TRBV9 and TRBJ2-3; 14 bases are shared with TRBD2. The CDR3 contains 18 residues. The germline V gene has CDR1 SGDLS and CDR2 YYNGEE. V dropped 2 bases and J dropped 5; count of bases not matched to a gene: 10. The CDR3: CASSVRQGTSGGGDTQYF. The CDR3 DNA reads TGTGCCAGCAGCGTTCGACAGGGGACTAGCGGGGGCGGAGATACGCAGTATTTT.

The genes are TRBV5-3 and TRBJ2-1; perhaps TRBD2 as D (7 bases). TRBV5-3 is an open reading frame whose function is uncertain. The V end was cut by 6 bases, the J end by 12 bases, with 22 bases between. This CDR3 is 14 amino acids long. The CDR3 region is CARIPAGAPQGQFF. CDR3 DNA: TGTGCCAGAATCCCCGCGGGGGCCCCCCAGGGGCAGTTCTTC.